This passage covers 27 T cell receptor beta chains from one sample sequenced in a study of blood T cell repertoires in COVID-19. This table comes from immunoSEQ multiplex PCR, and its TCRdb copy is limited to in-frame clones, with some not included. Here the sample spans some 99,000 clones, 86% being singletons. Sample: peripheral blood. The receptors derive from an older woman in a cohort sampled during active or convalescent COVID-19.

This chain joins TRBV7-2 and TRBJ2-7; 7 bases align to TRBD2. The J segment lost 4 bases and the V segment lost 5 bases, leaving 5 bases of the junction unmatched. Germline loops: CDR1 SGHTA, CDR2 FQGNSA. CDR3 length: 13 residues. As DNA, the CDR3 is TGTGCCAGCAGCAACTCAGCGGGATACGAGCAGTACTTC. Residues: CASSNSAGYEQYF.

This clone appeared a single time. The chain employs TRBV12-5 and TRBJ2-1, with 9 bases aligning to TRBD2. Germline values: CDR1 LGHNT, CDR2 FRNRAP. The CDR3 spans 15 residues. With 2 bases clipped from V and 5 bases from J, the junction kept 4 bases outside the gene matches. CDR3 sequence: CASGLKRGDHNEQFF. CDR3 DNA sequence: TGTGCTAGTGGTTTGAAGCGGGGGGACCACAATGAGCAGTTCTTC.

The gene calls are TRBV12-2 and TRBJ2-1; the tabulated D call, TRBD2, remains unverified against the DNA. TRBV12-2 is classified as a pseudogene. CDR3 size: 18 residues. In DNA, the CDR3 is TGTGCAAGTCGTCCTGGACTAGCGGGGGGGCCAAGACCGAATGAGCAGTTCTTC. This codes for CASRPGLAGGPRPNEQFF.

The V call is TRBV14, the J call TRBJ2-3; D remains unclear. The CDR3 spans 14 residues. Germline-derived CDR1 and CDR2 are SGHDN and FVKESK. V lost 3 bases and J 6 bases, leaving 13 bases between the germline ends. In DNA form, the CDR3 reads TGTGCCAGCAGCCATCCCCCCTGGGCGGATACGCAGTATTTT. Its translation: CASSHPPWADTQYF.

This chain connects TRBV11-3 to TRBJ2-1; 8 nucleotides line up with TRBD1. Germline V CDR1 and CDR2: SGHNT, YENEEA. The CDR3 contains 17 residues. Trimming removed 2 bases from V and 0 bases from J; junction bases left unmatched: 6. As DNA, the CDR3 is TGTGCCAGCAGCTTATCCTCAGGACAGGGCTCCTACAATGAGCAGTTCTTC. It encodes CASSLSSGQGSYNEQFF.

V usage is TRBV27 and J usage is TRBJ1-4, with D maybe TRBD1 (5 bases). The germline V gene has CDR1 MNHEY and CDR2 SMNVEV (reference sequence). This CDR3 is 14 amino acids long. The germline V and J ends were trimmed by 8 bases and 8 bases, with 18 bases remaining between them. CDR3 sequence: CASGNSGYWEKLFF. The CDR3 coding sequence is TGTGCCAGCGGTAACTCAGGGTACTGGGAAAAACTGTTTTTT.

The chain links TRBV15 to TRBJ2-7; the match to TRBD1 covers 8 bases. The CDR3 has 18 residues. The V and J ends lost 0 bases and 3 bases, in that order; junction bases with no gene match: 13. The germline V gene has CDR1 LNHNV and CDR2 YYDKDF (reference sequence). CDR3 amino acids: CATSRDRPGGQGFYEQYF. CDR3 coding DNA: TGTGCCACCAGCAGAGATCGACCCGGAGGACAGGGCTTCTACGAGCAGTACTTC.

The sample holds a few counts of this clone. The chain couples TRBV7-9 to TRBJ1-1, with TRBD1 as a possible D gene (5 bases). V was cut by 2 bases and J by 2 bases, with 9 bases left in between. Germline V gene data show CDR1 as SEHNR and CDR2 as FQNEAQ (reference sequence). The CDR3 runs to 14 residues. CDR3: CASSLSQGNTEAFF. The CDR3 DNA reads TGTGCCAGCAGCTTAAGCCAGGGCAACACTGAAGCTTTCTTT.

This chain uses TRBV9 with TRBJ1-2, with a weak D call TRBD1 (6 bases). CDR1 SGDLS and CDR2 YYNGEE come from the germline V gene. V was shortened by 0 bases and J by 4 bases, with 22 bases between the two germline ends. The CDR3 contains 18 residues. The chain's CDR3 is CASSVGSGGGKALYGYTF. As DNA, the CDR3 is TGTGCCAGCAGCGTAGGGTCTGGGGGCGGTAAGGCCCTCTATGGCTACACCTTC.

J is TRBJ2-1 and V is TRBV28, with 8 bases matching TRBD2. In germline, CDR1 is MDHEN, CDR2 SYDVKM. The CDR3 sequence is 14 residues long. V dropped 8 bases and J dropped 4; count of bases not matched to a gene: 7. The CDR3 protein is CASFGRGLYNEQFF. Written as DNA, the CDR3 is TGTGCCAGCTTCGGGAGGGGACTTTACAATGAGCAGTTCTTC. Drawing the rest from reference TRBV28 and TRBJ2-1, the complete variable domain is DVKVTQSSRYLVKRTGEKVFLECVQDMDHENMFWYRQDPGLGLRLIYFSYDVKMKEKGDIPEGYSVSREKKERFSLILESASTNQTSMYLCASFGRGLYNEQFFGPGTRLTVL.

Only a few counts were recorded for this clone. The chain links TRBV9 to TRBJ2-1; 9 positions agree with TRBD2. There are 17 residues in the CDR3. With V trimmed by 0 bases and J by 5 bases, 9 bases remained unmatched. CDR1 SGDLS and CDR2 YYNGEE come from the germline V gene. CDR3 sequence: CASSVGVREGPDNEQFF. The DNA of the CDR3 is TGTGCCAGCAGCGTAGGTGTGCGGGAGGGTCCCGACAATGAGCAGTTCTTC.

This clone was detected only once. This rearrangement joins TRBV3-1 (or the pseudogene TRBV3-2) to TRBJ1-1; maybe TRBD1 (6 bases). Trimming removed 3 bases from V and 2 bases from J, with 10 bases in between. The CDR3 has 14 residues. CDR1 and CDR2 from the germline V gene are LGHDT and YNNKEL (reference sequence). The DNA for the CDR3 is TGTGCCAGCAGCCACCGGACAGTCAACACTGAAGCTTTCTTT. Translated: CASSHRTVNTEAFF.

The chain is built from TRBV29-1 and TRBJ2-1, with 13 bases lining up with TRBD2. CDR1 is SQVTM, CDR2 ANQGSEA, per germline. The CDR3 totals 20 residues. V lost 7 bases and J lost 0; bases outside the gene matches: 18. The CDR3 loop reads CSAYTHRRTSGGLSYNEQFF. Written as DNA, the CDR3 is TGCAGCGCTTACACTCACCGCAGGACTAGCGGGGGACTCTCCTACAATGAGCAGTTCTTC.

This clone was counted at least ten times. CDR3 sequence: CASSMSGTLNSPLHF. The CDR3 region has the DNA TGTGCCAGTAGTATGTCCGGGACACTCAATTCACCCCTCCACTTT. The rearrangement links TRBV19 to TRBJ1-6; TRBD1 is a possible D gene (6 bases). The germline V gene has CDR1 LNHDA and CDR2 SQIVND (reference sequence). This CDR3 is 15 amino acids long. Trimming removed 3 bases from V and 7 bases from J, with 13 bases in between.

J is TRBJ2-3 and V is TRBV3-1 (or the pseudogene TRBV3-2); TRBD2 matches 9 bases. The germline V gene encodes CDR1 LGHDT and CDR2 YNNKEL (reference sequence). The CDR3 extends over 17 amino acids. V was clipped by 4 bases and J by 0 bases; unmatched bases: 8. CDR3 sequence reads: CASSRSSGGASTDTQYF. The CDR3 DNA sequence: TGTGCCAGCAGCCGGAGTAGCGGGGGAGCTAGCACAGATACGCAGTATTTT.

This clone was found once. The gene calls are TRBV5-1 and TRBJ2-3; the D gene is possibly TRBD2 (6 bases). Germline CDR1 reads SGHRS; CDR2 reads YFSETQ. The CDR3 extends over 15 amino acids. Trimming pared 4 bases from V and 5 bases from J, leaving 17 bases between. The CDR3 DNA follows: TGCGCCAGCAGCCTCACGCGGGGACGGGGAGATACGCAGTATTTT. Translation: CASSLTRGRGDTQYF.

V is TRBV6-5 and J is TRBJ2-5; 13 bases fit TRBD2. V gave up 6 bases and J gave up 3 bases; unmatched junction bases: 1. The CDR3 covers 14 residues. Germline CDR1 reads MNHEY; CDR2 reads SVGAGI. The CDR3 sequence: CASRLAGGKETQYF. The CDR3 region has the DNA TGTGCCAGCAGACTAGCGGGGGGGAAAGAGACCCAGTACTTC.

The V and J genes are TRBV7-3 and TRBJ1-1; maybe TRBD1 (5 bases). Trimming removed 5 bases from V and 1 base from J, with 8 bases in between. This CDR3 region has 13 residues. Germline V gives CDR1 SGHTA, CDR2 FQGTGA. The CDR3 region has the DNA TGTGCCAGCAGCCAGGGCCCGAACACTGAAGCTTTCTTT. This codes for CASSQGPNTEAFF.

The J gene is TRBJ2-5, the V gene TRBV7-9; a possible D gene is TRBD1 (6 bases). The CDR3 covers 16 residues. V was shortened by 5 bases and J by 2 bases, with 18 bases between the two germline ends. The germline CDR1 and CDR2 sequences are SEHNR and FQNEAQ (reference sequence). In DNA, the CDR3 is TGTGCCAGCAGCCCGCGGACAGCCGCACCACAAGAGACCCAGTACTTC. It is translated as CASSPRTAAPQETQYF.

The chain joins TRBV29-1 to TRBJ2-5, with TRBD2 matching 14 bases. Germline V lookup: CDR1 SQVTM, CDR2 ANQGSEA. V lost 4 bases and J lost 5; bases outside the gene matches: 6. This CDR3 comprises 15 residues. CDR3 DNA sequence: TGCAGCGTTGGGGGGACTAGCGGGAGTGGGGAGACCCAGTACTTC. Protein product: CSVGGTSGSGETQYF.

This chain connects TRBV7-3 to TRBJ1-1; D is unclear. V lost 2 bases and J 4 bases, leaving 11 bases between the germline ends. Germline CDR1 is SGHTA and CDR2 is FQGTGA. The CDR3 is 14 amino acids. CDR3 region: CASSLERAGTEAFF. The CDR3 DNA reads TGTGCCAGCAGCTTAGAGAGGGCGGGCACTGAAGCTTTCTTT.

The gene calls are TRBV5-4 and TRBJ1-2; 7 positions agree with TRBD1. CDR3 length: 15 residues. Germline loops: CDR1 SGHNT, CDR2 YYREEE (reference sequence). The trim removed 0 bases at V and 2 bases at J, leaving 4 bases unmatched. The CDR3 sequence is CASSLDLDRNYGYTF. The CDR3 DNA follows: TGTGCCAGCAGCTTGGACCTGGACAGGAACTATGGCTACACCTTC.

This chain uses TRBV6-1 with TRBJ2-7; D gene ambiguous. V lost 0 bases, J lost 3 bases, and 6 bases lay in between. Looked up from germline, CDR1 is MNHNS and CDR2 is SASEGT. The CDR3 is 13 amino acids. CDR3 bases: TGTGCCAGCAGTGAAGCGGGCGACTACGAGCAGTACTTC. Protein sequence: CASSEAGDYEQYF.

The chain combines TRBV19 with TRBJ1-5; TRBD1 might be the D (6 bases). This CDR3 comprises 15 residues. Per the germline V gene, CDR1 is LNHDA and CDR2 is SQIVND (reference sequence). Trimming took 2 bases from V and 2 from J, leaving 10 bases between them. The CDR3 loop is CASSISQGGNQPQHF. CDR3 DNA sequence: TGTGCCAGTAGTATATCACAGGGTGGCAATCAGCCCCAGCATTTT. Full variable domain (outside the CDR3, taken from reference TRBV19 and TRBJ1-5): DGGITQSPKYLFRKEGQNVTLSCEQNLNHDAMYWYRQDPGQGLRLIYYSQIVNDFQKGDIAEGYSVSREKKESFPLTVTSAQKNPTAFYLCASSISQGGNQPQHFGDGTRLSIL.

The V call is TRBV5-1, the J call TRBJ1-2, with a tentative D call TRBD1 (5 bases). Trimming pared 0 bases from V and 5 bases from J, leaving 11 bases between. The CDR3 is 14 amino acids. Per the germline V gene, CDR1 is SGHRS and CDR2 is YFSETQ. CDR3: CASSLVWAGYGYTF. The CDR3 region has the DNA TGCGCCAGCAGCTTGGTCTGGGCAGGGTATGGCTACACCTTC.

CDR3 bases: TGTGCCAGCAGACTCCTAGCGGGGGCTGGAGATACGCAGTATTTT. Encoded protein: CASRLLAGAGDTQYF. The J gene is TRBJ2-3, the V gene TRBV5-4, with 10 bases identical to TRBD2. This CDR3 contains 15 residues. V was pared by 5 bases and J by 5 bases, with 8 bases of the junction left unmatched. The germline CDR1 and CDR2 sequences are SGHNT and YYREEE (reference sequence).

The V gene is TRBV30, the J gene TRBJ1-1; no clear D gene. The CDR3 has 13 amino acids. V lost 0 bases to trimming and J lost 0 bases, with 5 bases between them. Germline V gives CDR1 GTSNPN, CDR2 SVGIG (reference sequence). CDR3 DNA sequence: TGTGCCTGGAGTGTATCCGTGAACACTGAAGCTTTCTTT. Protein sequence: CAWSVSVNTEAFF.